Listed below are T cell receptor beta chains from one sample, sequenced in a study of blood T cell repertoires in COVID-19. Profiled with immunoSEQ multiplex PCR; TCRdb holds only in-frame clones, not every one. The sample holds about 73,000 clones, roughly 80% seen once. The sequencing sample was made of peripheral blood. The receptors shown here come from a woman in her sixties or seventies with acute or convalescent COVID-19. The CDR3 runs from the conserved cysteine through the conserved F or W. The D gene is left open where the match is weak. Not every row has a clone size; where given, it reads once, few, many or a size class.

>.|TRBJ2-1|TRBD2|TRBV30
CAWSQNARTSGYNEQFF
TGTGCCTGGAGTCAAAACGCCCGGACTAGCGGGTACAATGAGCAGTTCTTC
>once|TRBJ2-5|.|TRBV11-3
CASSLGQKETQYF
TGTGCCAGCAGCTTAGGTCAGAAAGAGACCCAGTACTTC
>.|TRBJ2-1|.|TRBV6-7
CASDRLFNEQFF
TGTGCCAGCGACAGGCTCTTTAATGAGCAGTTCTTC
>once|TRBJ1-1|TRBD1|TRBV10-1
CASSKDRDNTEAFF
TGCGCCAGCAGCAAGGACAGGGACAACACTGAAGCTTTCTTT
>few|TRBJ1-6|.|TRBV28
CASSLPVGAQSPLHF
TGTGCCAGCAGTCTCCCCGTGGGGGCTCAGTCACCCCTCCACTTT
>.|TRBJ2-2|.|TRBV2
CASSPLVRTGELFF
TGTGCCAGCAGCCCCTTGGTGCGCACCGGGGAGCTGTTTTTT
>.|TRBJ2-2|TRBD1|TRBV11-3
CASSFSTGQTANTGELFF
TGTGCCAGCAGCTTCAGTACGGGACAGACCGCGAACACCGGGGAGCTGTTTTTT
>.|TRBJ2-5|TRBD2|TRBV10-3
CATASGSEETQYF
TGTGCCACCGCTAGCGGGAGCGAAGAGACCCAGTACTTC
>.|TRBJ1-2|.|TRBV3-1/TRBV3-2
CASSQASSYGYTF
TGTGCCAGCAGCCAAGCGAGTAGCTATGGCTACACCTTC
>.|TRBJ2-1|.|TRBV3-1/TRBV3-2
CASSQGSTALSYNEQFF
TGTGCCAGCAGCCAAGGTTCTACAGCCCTCTCCTACAATGAGCAGTTCTTC
>few|TRBJ2-7|TRBD1|TRBV7-8
CASSFRRTGAYEQYF
TGTGCCAGCAGCTTCAGACGGACAGGCGCCTACGAGCAGTACTTC
>once|TRBJ2-3|.|TRBV29-1
CSAGHANTQYF
TGCAGCGCCGGACACGCCAATACGCAGTATTTT
>.|TRBJ1-2|.|TRBV24-1
CATSASANYGYTF
TGTGCCACCAGTGCGTCCGCTAACTATGGCTACACCTTC
>.|TRBJ1-1|TRBD1|TRBV6-5
CASSFTQGGAFF
TGTGCCAGCAGCTTCACACAGGGGGGTGCTTTCTTT
>.|TRBJ1-5|.|TRBV2
CASSYGQLGNQPQHF
TGTGCCAGCAGCTACGGACAGTTAGGCAATCAGCCCCAGCATTTT
>.|TRBJ1-2|.|TRBV5-1
CASSGNRFRHYGYTF
TGCGCCAGCAGCGGAAACAGGTTTCGTCACTATGGCTACACCTTC
>.|TRBJ1-1|.|TRBV7-9
CASSLAGRGYTEAFF
TGTGCCAGCAGCTTAGCTGGCAGGGGTTACACTGAAGCTTTCTTT
>.|TRBJ1-3|TRBD1|TRBV30
CAWSARQGRPPGNTIYF
TGTGCCTGGAGTGCCCGACAGGGGAGACCGCCTGGAAACACCATATATTTT
>.|TRBJ2-3|TRBD2|TRBV7-2
CASSPTGLRSTDTQYF
TGTGCCAGCAGCCCGACGGGACTACGTAGCACAGATACGCAGTATTTT
>.|TRBJ1-6|TRBD1|TRBV19
CASRTAGQGNSPLHF
TGTGCCAGTAGGACCGCAGGACAGGGCAATTCACCCCTCCACTTT
>.|TRBJ1-2|.|TRBV12-3/TRBV12-4
CASNNRGNYGYTF
TGTGCCAGCAACAATCGCGGCAACTATGGCTACACCTTC
>.|TRBJ2-7|TRBD2|TRBV3-1/TRBV3-2
CASSHGLAVPSYEQYF
TGTGCCAGCAGCCACGGACTAGCGGTTCCCTCCTACGAGCAGTACTTC
>.|TRBJ1-5|TRBD1|TRBV5-1
CASSLLGAGGESNQPQHF
TGCGCCAGCAGCTTATTGGGGGCAGGGGGCGAGAGCAATCAGCCCCAGCATTTT
>few|TRBJ2-5|TRBD2|TRBV7-8
CASSGGTSGQETQYF
TGTGCCAGCAGCGGAGGGACTAGCGGACAAGAGACCCAGTACTTC
>.|TRBJ1-2|.|TRBV12-3/TRBV12-4
CASRPDAGGGYTF
TGTGCCAGCAGGCCCGACGCGGGAGGTGGCTACACCTTC
>.|TRBJ2-7|TRBD2|TRBV12-3/TRBV12-4
CASSAGGYEQYF
TGTGCCAGCAGTGCGGGGGGCTACGAGCAGTACTTC
>once|TRBJ1-3|TRBD1|TRBV29-1
CSVEDDRERNTIYF
TGCAGCGTTGAAGATGACAGGGAGCGAAACACCATATATTTT
>once|TRBJ2-2|TRBD1|TRBV19
CASSPRQGSVTGELFF
TGTGCCAGTAGTCCCCGACAGGGTAGTGTCACCGGGGAGCTGTTTTTT
>.|TRBJ1-5|TRBD1|TRBV19
CASSMGQFNQPQHF
TGTGCCAGTAGTATGGGACAGTTCAATCAGCCCCAGCATTTT
>.|TRBJ2-2|TRBD1|TRBV2
CASSEQGVPGELFF
TGTGCCAGCAGTGAACAGGGGGTTCCCGGGGAGCTGTTTTTT
>.|TRBJ1-4|TRBD1|TRBV5-3
CARSPDRGLREKLFF
TGTGCCAGAAGCCCGGACAGGGGGCTAAGGGAAAAACTGTTTTTT
>.|TRBJ2-1|TRBD1|TRBV30
CAWSAHRQGSRYNEQFF
TGTGCCTGGAGTGCCCACCGACAGGGATCGCGATACAATGAGCAGTTCTTC
>.|TRBJ1-1|.|TRBV2
CASSKDTNTEAFF
TGTGCCAGCAGCAAAGACACGAACACTGAAGCTTTCTTT
>once|TRBJ1-5|TRBD1|TRBV2
CASSYGDRGRVQPQHF
TGTGCCAGCAGTTACGGGGACAGGGGGCGGGTTCAGCCCCAGCATTTT
>.|TRBJ1-1|TRBD1|TRBV14
CASSPGQGDWKNTEAFF
TGTGCCAGCAGCCCGGGACAGGGGGATTGGAAGAACACTGAAGCTTTCTTT
>once|TRBJ1-1|.|TRBV6-5
CASSPPPSEAFF
TGTGCCAGCAGTCCTCCCCCGAGTGAAGCTTTCTTT
>.|TRBJ2-2|TRBD1|TRBV12-3/TRBV12-4
CASSQGATGELFF
TGTGCCAGCAGTCAGGGGGCCACCGGGGAGCTGTTTTTT
>.|TRBJ2-2|TRBD1|TRBV25-1
CASSEQGGAGTGELFF
TGTGCCAGCAGTGAACAAGGGGGCGCGGGCACCGGGGAGCTGTTTTTT
>.|TRBJ2-7|.|TRBV15
CATSRDSIEQYF
TGTGCCACCAGCAGAGATAGTATCGAGCAGTACTTC